These 28 T cell receptor beta chains were sequenced from one sample in a study of T cell changes during pregnancy in multiple sclerosis. The method was immunoSEQ multiplex PCR; TCRdb's version includes in-frame clones alone and lacks a portion of them. The data contain almost 40,000 clones, about 90% of them singletons. The sample consisted of CD4+ T cells from peripheral blood mononuclear cells, taken in the second trimester of pregnancy. The receptors were gathered from a female donor in good health, enrolled as a control in a pregnancy study.

The chain has TRBV7-2 and TRBJ1-2; 8 bases map to TRBD1. CDR1 is SGHTA, CDR2 FQGNSA, per germline. This CDR3 spans 15 amino acids. V was clipped by 5 bases and J by 4 bases; unmatched bases: 9. CDR3 DNA sequence: TGTGCCAGCAGCAGAGATCAGGGGGCGGTCTATGGCTACACCTTC. This translates into CASSRDQGAVYGYTF. The full variable domain, rest sourced from reference TRBV7-2 and TRBJ1-2, is GAGVSQSPSNKVTEKGKDVELRCDPISGHTALYWYRQSLGQGLEFLIYFQGNSAPDKSGLPSDRFSAERTGGSVSTLTIQRTQQEDSAVYLCASSRDQGAVYGYTFGSGTRLTVV.

The CDR3 DNA reads TGTGCCTGGACAGCGGGAGGATCGAGGGAAGCTTTCTTT. It specifies CAWTAGGSREAFF. This chain links TRBV30 with TRBJ1-1; D unclear. The germline V gene has CDR1 GTSNPN and CDR2 SVGIG (reference sequence). The V and J ends lost 4 bases and 8 bases respectively, with 17 bases between them. This CDR3 comprises 13 residues.

This clone was observed a few times. The rearrangement uses TRBV15 and TRBJ2-1; the match to TRBD2 covers 10 bases. V was pared by 2 bases and J by 2 bases, with 0 bases of the junction left unmatched. This CDR3 spans 15 amino acids. Per germline, CDR1 LNHNV and CDR2 YYDKDF (reference sequence). The chain's CDR3 is CATSRLAGAYNEQFF. In DNA form, the CDR3 reads TGTGCCACCAGCAGACTAGCGGGGGCCTACAATGAGCAGTTCTTC.

The chain employs TRBV7-6 and TRBJ1-1; D is ambiguous. The V gene's germline CDR1 is SGHVS and CDR2 FNYEAQ. The ends were cut back, 4 bases at V and 1 base at J, with 16 bases in the middle. The CDR3 is 16 residues long. This CDR3 reads CASSSTQLKRNTEAFF. The CDR3 region has the DNA TGTGCCAGCAGCTCAACACAGCTAAAACGGAACACTGAAGCTTTCTTT.

The J gene is TRBJ1-1, the V gene TRBV11-2; 11 bases are a match to TRBD1. CDR3 length: 18 residues. The junction had 15 bases not matched to a gene; V was cut back by 5 bases and J by 4 bases. Germline V gene sequence: CDR1 SGHAT, CDR2 FQNNGV. The CDR3 here is CASSLRGSPGTGGTEAFF. For the CDR3, the DNA is TGTGCCAGCAGCCTAAGGGGGAGCCCCGGGACAGGGGGCACTGAAGCTTTCTTT.

The gene calls are TRBV4-3 and TRBJ2-3; no clear D gene. V lost 2 bases and J lost 4, with 7 bases in between. This CDR3 has 13 residues. Germline CDR1 and CDR2: LGHNA and YSLEER. The CDR3 here is CASSQQVSDTQYF. CDR3 nucleotide sequence: TGCGCCAGCAGCCAACAGGTCTCAGATACGCAGTATTTT.

The gene calls are TRBV11-1 and TRBJ1-2; 7 nucleotides agree with TRBD1. Germline V CDR1 and CDR2: SGHAT, FQDESV (reference sequence). The ends lost 4 bases at V and 6 bases at J; junction bases unmatched: 5. The CDR3 sequence is 13 residues long. The CDR3 spells CASSSGQLDGYTF. The CDR3 DNA sequence: TGTGCCAGCAGCTCGGGACAGCTGGATGGCTACACCTTC.

V usage is TRBV5-1 and J usage is TRBJ2-3, with 7 bases matching TRBD2. With 6 bases clipped from V and 5 bases from J, the junction kept 9 bases outside the gene matches. The CDR3 spans 14 residues. Germline-derived CDR1 and CDR2 are SGHRS and YFSETQ. CDR3 sequence (DNA): TGCGCCAGCACTCTGATAGCTAGCGGAGATACGCAGTATTTT. As protein: CASTLIASGDTQYF. Drawing the rest from reference TRBV5-1 and TRBJ2-3, the complete variable domain is KAGVTQTPRYLIKTRGQQVTLSCSPISGHRSVSWYQQTPGQGLQFLFEYFSETQRNKGNFPGRFSGRQFSNSRSEMNVSTLELGDSALYLCASTLIASGDTQYFGPGTRLTVL.

The chain couples TRBV2 to TRBJ2-1; 11 bases map to TRBD2. Germline V gives CDR1 SNHLY, CDR2 FYNNEI. The CDR3 is 16 residues long. J was trimmed by 3 bases and V by 3 bases; bases with no gene match: 4. The CDR3 loop is CASSDSSGGFYNEQFF. The DNA for the CDR3 is TGTGCCAGCAGTGACTCTAGCGGGGGGTTCTACAATGAGCAGTTCTTC.

This clone turned up a few times. The V call is TRBV6-5, the J call TRBJ2-5, with 9 positions matching TRBD1. Germline assignment: CDR1 MNHEY and CDR2 SVGAGI. With 6 bases clipped from V and 7 bases from J, the junction kept 9 bases outside the gene matches. CDR3 length: 14 amino acids. In DNA, the CDR3 is TGTGCCAGCAGACTGGGACAGGGCCGGGGGACCCAGTACTTC. It yields the protein CASRLGQGRGTQYF.

This clone was seen a single time. The chain couples TRBV6-1 to TRBJ1-2; D perhaps matches TRBD1 (6 bases). Between the trimmed V and J ends, which lost 0 bases and 8 bases, there was a span of 10 bases. Per germline, CDR1 MNHNS and CDR2 SASEGT. The CDR3 length is 13 residues. The CDR3 spells CASSEAHRVGYTF. For the CDR3, the DNA is TGTGCCAGCAGTGAAGCACACAGGGTCGGCTACACCTTC.

This sequence joins TRBV7-3 and TRBJ2-7; TRBD1 matches at 7 bases. The CDR3 runs to 16 residues. CDR1 is SGHTA, CDR2 FQGTGA, per germline. Germline trimming cut 0 bases from V and 1 base from J; bases unmatched to any gene: 6. The CDR3 reads CASSLTTGLRSYEQYF. As DNA, the CDR3 is TGTGCCAGCAGCTTAACGACAGGGCTGCGATCCTACGAGCAGTACTTC.

The chain has TRBV7-3 and TRBJ2-7; TRBD2 might be the D (6 bases). Looked up from germline, CDR1 is SGHTA and CDR2 is FQGTGA. Trimming pared 5 bases from V and 5 bases from J, leaving 22 bases between. The CDR3 covers 16 residues. The CDR3 reads CASSQIPPGGNNEQYF. In DNA form, the CDR3 reads TGTGCCAGCAGCCAAATACCCCCTGGGGGGAACAACGAGCAGTACTTC.

The chain recombines TRBV30 with TRBJ2-7, with no clear D. With 1 base removed from V and 1 base from J, the gap between germline ends came to 11 bases. Germline CDR1 GTSNPN, CDR2 SVGIG (reference sequence). The CDR3 is 14 amino acids. Here the CDR3 reads CAWSGHTNSYEQYF. CDR3 nucleotide sequence: TGTGCCTGGAGTGGGCACACCAATTCCTACGAGCAGTACTTC.

This clone appeared once. The chain joins TRBV5-1 to TRBJ1-2, with 7 bases aligning to TRBD1. The trim removed 2 bases at V and 0 bases at J, leaving 7 bases unmatched. Germline V lookup: CDR1 SGHRS, CDR2 YFSETQ. This CDR3 has 16 amino acids. The CDR3 reads CASSFGGQSANYGYTF. For the CDR3, the DNA is TGCGCCAGCAGCTTTGGGGGACAGTCCGCTAACTATGGCTACACCTTC. Based on the CDR3 plus reference TRBV5-1 and TRBJ1-2, the full variable domain is KAGVTQTPRYLIKTRGQQVTLSCSPISGHRSVSWYQQTPGQGLQFLFEYFSETQRNKGNFPGRFSGRQFSNSRSEMNVSTLELGDSALYLCASSFGGQSANYGYTFGSGTRLTVV.

A single count supports this clone. This chain links TRBV18 with TRBJ2-7, with D perhaps TRBD1 (6 bases). The CDR3 totals 14 residues. V gave up 6 bases and J gave up 0 bases, with 12 bases separating them. Germline CDR1 KGHSH, CDR2 LQKENI. Written as DNA, the CDR3 is TGTGCCAGCTCCCATACAGGGAGCTCCTACGAGCAGTACTTC. Translating gives CASSHTGSSYEQYF. The variable domain in full, with the rest retrieved from reference TRBV18 and TRBJ2-7, is NAGVMQNPRHLVRRRGQEARLRCSPMKGHSHVYWYRQLPEEGLKFMVYLQKENIIDESGMPKERFSAEFPKEGPSILRIQQVVRGDSAAYFCASSHTGSSYEQYFGPGTRLTVT.

V and J are TRBV29-1 and TRBJ2-7; D remains ambiguous. CDR3 length equals 13 residues. V was clipped by 5 bases and J by 6 bases, with 17 bases between them. The germline V gene encodes CDR1 SQVTM and CDR2 ANQGSEA. The CDR3: CSVRPPGEAEQYF. The CDR3 DNA reads as TGCAGCGTTCGCCCCCCGGGTGAGGCCGAGCAGTACTTC.

The CDR3 DNA reads TGTGCCAGCGGTCGACAGCCCTCCTACAATGAGCAGTTCTTC. It is translated as CASGRQPSYNEQFF. The chain employs TRBV6-5 and TRBJ2-1; maybe TRBD1 (5 bases). There are 14 residues in the CDR3. The ends were cut back, 8 bases at V and 0 bases at J, with 11 bases in the middle. Germline values: CDR1 MNHEY, CDR2 SVGAGI.

The table lists this clone with a few counts. The rearrangement links TRBV19 to TRBJ1-2, with TRBD1 matching 7 bases. V was pared by 5 bases and J by 5 bases, with 5 bases of the junction left unmatched. The germline CDR1 and CDR2 sequences are LNHDA and SQIVND (reference sequence). The CDR3 sequence is 13 residues long. CDR3 protein: CASSPGQRYGYTF. DNA of the CDR3: TGTGCCAGTAGTCCGGGACAGCGATATGGCTACACCTTC.

CDR3 coding DNA: TGTGCCAGCAGCCCAACAAGAATCTCTGGAAACACCATATATTTT. Protein: CASSPTRISGNTIYF. The chain uses TRBV7-2 and TRBJ1-3; unclear D gene. This CDR3 contains 15 residues. The germline CDR1 and CDR2 sequences are SGHTA and FQGNSA. V was shortened by 5 bases and J by 0 bases, with 11 bases between the two germline ends.

A single count supports this clone. The V gene is TRBV7-2, the J gene TRBJ1-1; 8 bases line up with TRBD1. Looked up from germline, CDR1 is SGHTA and CDR2 is FQGNSA. The CDR3 is made up of 17 amino acids. V was pared by 5 bases and J by 6 bases, with 17 bases of the junction left unmatched. In DNA form, the CDR3 reads TGTGCCAGCAGCCGCATTTGGCCGACAGGGGATGGCGCTGAAGCTTTCTTT. Its protein is CASSRIWPTGDGAEAFF.

The CDR3 reads CASRPASRGTEAFF. The CDR3 nucleotides are TGTGCCAGCCGACCGGCCTCAAGGGGCACTGAAGCTTTCTTT. The chain joins TRBV18 to TRBJ1-1, with D maybe TRBD1 (5 bases). Between the trimmed V and J ends, which lost 8 bases and 4 bases, there was a span of 17 bases. The CDR3 is 14 residues long. In germline, CDR1 is KGHSH, CDR2 LQKENI.

This clone was observed once. The chain has TRBV5-1 and TRBJ2-1; D is unclear. The CDR3 has 12 residues. The germline V gene encodes CDR1 SGHRS and CDR2 YFSETQ. Trimming removed 3 bases from V and 4 bases from J, with 5 bases in between. CDR3 region: CASSSNYNEQFF. The CDR3 nucleotides read TGCGCCAGCAGCTCAAATTACAATGAGCAGTTCTTC. Drawing the rest from reference TRBV5-1 and TRBJ2-1, the complete variable domain is KAGVTQTPRYLIKTRGQQVTLSCSPISGHRSVSWYQQTPGQGLQFLFEYFSETQRNKGNFPGRFSGRQFSNSRSEMNVSTLELGDSALYLCASSSNYNEQFFGPGTRLTVL.

This chain's CDR3 is CASRGPGELFF. CDR3 nucleotides: TGTGCCAGCAGGGGCCCCGGGGAGCTGTTTTTT. This chain joins TRBV28 and TRBJ2-2, with no clear D. Trimming cost V 6 bases and J 6 bases, with 5 bases left between them. There are 11 residues in the CDR3. The germline CDR1 and CDR2 sequences are MDHEN and SYDVKM.

The rearrangement uses TRBV27 and TRBJ2-6; 9 bases match TRBD1. The CDR3 has 20 amino acids. Unmatched junction bases numbered 16, after V lost 7 bases and J lost 0 bases. CDR1 is MNHEY and CDR2 is SMNVEV in the germline V gene (reference sequence). The CDR3 region has the DNA TGTGCCAGCACTCCCGTTTCGCGGGGACAGGGCCGCTCTGGGGCCAACGTCCTGACTTTC. It codes for CASTPVSRGQGRSGANVLTF.

This rearrangement joins TRBV7-3 to TRBJ2-1; 9 nucleotides line up with TRBD2. Germline CDR1 reads SGHTA; CDR2 reads FQGTGA. With 1 base clipped from V and 6 bases from J, the junction kept 4 bases outside the gene matches. The CDR3 totals 15 residues. The CDR3 nucleotides are TGTGCCAGCAGCTTAATGGCGGGGGGGCCCAATGAGCAGTTCTTC. Translation gives CASSLMAGGPNEQFF.

The chain joins TRBV6-1 to TRBJ1-3, with D hard to call. CDR3 length equals 14 residues. V was trimmed by 6 bases and J by 0 bases, leaving 9 bases between them. Germline V CDR1 and CDR2: MNHNS, SASEGT. The CDR3 here is CASRGSFSGNTIYF. CDR3 bases: TGTGCCAGCAGAGGGAGCTTCTCTGGAAACACCATATATTTT.

The V gene is TRBV29-1, the J gene TRBJ1-1; 7 nucleotides line up with TRBD1. The CDR3 contains 13 residues. The V gene's germline CDR1 is SQVTM and CDR2 ANQGSEA. V lost 7 bases to trimming and J lost 6 bases; unmatched junction nucleotides: 11. This CDR3 reads CSDWTGTASEAFF. DNA for the CDR3: TGCAGCGACTGGACCGGGACAGCCTCTGAAGCTTTCTTT.